This T cell receptor beta chain emerged from a study of shared clonotypes between healthy human individuals. Whole-study results and caveats: Owing to a small donor count, the genetic and exposure-history diversity represented was limited. It was anticipated that sequencing depth would influence how many clonotypes donors shared.

Clones were sequenced by immunoSEQ multiplex PCR, and TCRdb holds only the in-frame ones, with some missing. The table has some 490,000 clones, around 73% seen once. Details on this clone: No antigen is known for it.

About 90 million PBMCs were counted before genomic DNA extraction. The germline gives CDR1 LNHDA, CDR2 SQIVND (reference sequence). Trimming left V 6 bases short and J 2 bases short, with 24 bases between. The CDR3 has 18 amino acids. The receptor was derived from a woman aged 35 to 49 in good health. Some clones in this sample may be carry-over from other donors' samples. The rearrangement links TRBV19 to TRBJ2-3, with D perhaps matching TRBD2 (6 bases). Sequencing used PBMCs. In DNA form, the CDR3 reads TGTGCCAGTAGCGAACCCTCGGGGGACCAGGCGGTCACAGATACGCAGTATTTT. It encodes CASSEPSGDQAVTDTQYF.